This T cell receptor (beta chain) was obtained from a study of cytomegalovirus exposure and HLA in healthy donors. Points on this clone: Antigen: not known.

Trimming left V 0 bases short and J 7 bases short, with 14 bases between. The CDR3 is 16 amino acids. From germline, CDR1 is SGDLS and CDR2 YYNGEE. General study findings and limits: It was 150 to 200 TCR beta chains that were listed as cytomegalovirus-associated. It was reported that TCR beta sequences correctly inferred the HLA-A and HLA-B alleles for most subjects. In a later analysis, TCR beta V- and J-gene trimming was associated with a missense DCLRE1C variant. A later analysis by the authors found several of the most significant clusters apparently linked to common viral pathogens.

The PCR ran on 60 Vbeta and 13 Jbeta primers. TCRdb keeps only in-frame clones here, not all; method: immunoSEQ multiplex PCR. The table has more than 150,000 clones, about 80% seen once. The clonotype originates from a woman aged 50 to 60 in good health and CMV-seropositive. The chain employs TRBV9 and TRBJ1-6, with TRBD1 as a possible D gene (6 bases). Input material: PBMCs. Here the CDR3 reads CASSVGGPGVNSPLHF. CDR3 sequence (DNA): TGTGCCAGCAGCGTAGGAGGGCCAGGGGTAAATTCACCCCTCCACTTT.